The 21 T cell receptor beta chains presented below share a single source sample, sequenced in a study of blood T cell repertoires in COVID-19. Measured with immunoSEQ multiplex PCR; TCRdb has only the in-frame clones, and not every one. This repertoire shows approximately 98,000 clones, about four fifths found once; its top ten account for just over 4%. Sequenced: peripheral blood. These TCRs come from a woman in her 70s with acute or convalescent COVID-19.

The J gene is TRBJ2-1, the V gene TRBV10-1; D not certain. Trimming took 7 bases from V and 8 from J, leaving 15 bases between them. The germline gives CDR1 WNHNN, CDR2 SYGVQD (reference sequence). This CDR3 has 13 residues. CDR3 region: CASTIPQVDEQFF. The CDR3 DNA follows: TGCGCCAGCACCATACCCCAGGTGGATGAGCAGTTCTTC.

The gene calls are TRBV5-1 and TRBJ2-3, with 12 bases identical to TRBD2. The CDR3 consists of 16 residues. The V gene end was trimmed by 1 base and the J gene end by 3 bases; junction bases not matched to a gene: 3. From germline, CDR1 is SGHRS and CDR2 YFSETQ. CDR3 DNA sequence: TGCGCCAGCAGCTTGCAGACTAGCGGGAGTACAGATACGCAGTATTTT. Translated, it gives CASSLQTSGSTDTQYF.

This chain joins TRBV6-5 and TRBJ2-7, with D possibly TRBD2 on 5 matching bases. Trimming took off 8 bases at V and 3 bases at J, with 14 bases between the two ends. This CDR3 region has 13 residues. Germline assignment: CDR1 MNHEY and CDR2 SVGAGI. CDR3 nucleotide sequence: TGTGCCAGCCCTACTGACGAGGGCTACGAGCAGTACTTC. This encodes CASPTDEGYEQYF.

This clone was detected once. V is TRBV27 and J is TRBJ1-2, with 9 bases lining up with TRBD1. CDR3 length: 15 amino acids. Germline V lookup: CDR1 MNHEY, CDR2 SMNVEV (reference sequence). V lost 5 bases, J lost 4 bases, and 8 bases stayed unmatched. The CDR3 spells CASSLGQGQAYGYTF. CDR3 DNA: TGTGCCAGCAGTCTAGGACAGGGGCAGGCCTATGGCTACACCTTC.

The chain is built from TRBV7-9 and TRBJ1-5; tentatively, D is TRBD1 (5 bases). This CDR3 has 14 residues. Trimming removed 0 bases from V and 6 bases from J, with 9 bases in between. Germline assignment: CDR1 SEHNR and CDR2 FQNEAQ (reference sequence). The CDR3 loop is CASSLAGAAQPQHF. CDR3 bases: TGTGCCAGCAGCTTAGCAGGGGCGGCTCAGCCCCAGCATTTT.

V and J are TRBV2 and TRBJ2-2; tentatively, D is TRBD2 (5 bases). Trimming removed 6 bases at V and 5 bases at J, with 16 bases between. There are 15 residues in the CDR3. CDR1 is SNHLY, CDR2 FYNNEI, per germline. CDR3: CASRAEGRGTGELFF. Here the CDR3 DNA reads TGTGCCAGCAGAGCCGAAGGTCGAGGGACCGGGGAGCTGTTTTTT. The full variable domain, rest sourced from reference TRBV2 and TRBJ2-2, is EPEVTQTPSHQVTQMGQEVILRCVPISNHLYFYWYRQILGQKVEFLVSFYNNEISEKSEIFDDQFSVERPDGSNFTLKIRSTKLEDSAMYFCASRAEGRGTGELFFGEGSRLTVL.

The V call is TRBV27, the J call TRBJ2-7; weak D call: TRBD2 (5 bases). The V end was cut by 5 bases, the J end by 3 bases, with 17 bases between. CDR1 and CDR2 from the germline V gene are MNHEY and SMNVEV (reference sequence). CDR3 length equals 15 residues. The CDR3 protein is CASSPQLDFYYEQYF. The CDR3 DNA is TGTGCCAGCAGTCCTCAACTAGACTTTTACTACGAGCAGTACTTC.

This chain uses TRBV18 with TRBJ1-2; tentative D call: TRBD1 (6 bases). CDR1 and CDR2 (germline): KGHSH, LQKENI. The CDR3 runs to 15 residues. Trimming shortened V by 3 bases and J by 8 bases, and 19 bases separated the two germline ends. CDR3 amino acids: CASSPDAAGARGYTF. In nucleotides, the CDR3 is TGTGCCAGCTCACCTGACGCGGCAGGGGCTCGGGGCTACACCTTC.

The chain uses TRBV25-1 and TRBJ1-1, with D possibly being TRBD1 (5 bases). V gave up 5 bases and J gave up 0 bases, with 7 bases separating them. This CDR3 has 13 residues. Germline CDR1 reads MGHDK; CDR2 reads SYGVNS. CDR3 sequence (DNA): TGTGCCAGCAGTACAGGACTGAACACTGAAGCTTTCTTT. Its translation: CASSTGLNTEAFF.

The chain has TRBV7-9 and TRBJ1-3; D call uncertain. The V gene lost 5 bases and the J gene lost 0 bases, with 14 bases spanning the gap. The germline gives CDR1 SEHNR, CDR2 FQNEAQ (reference sequence). This CDR3 region has 16 residues. The CDR3 reads CASSHKMVSSGNTIYF. DNA for the CDR3: TGTGCCAGCAGCCACAAGATGGTCTCCTCTGGAAACACCATATATTTT.

The genes are TRBV5-6 and TRBJ2-3; 7 nucleotides agree with TRBD2. The V segment lost 4 bases and the J segment 2 bases; nucleotides outside the gene matches: 10. The V gene's germline CDR1 is SGHDT and CDR2 YYEEEE. This CDR3 is built from 16 residues. The CDR3 DNA reads TGTGCCAGCAGCCCCGGGACTACCTCGTTCACAGATACGCAGTATTTT. This translates into CASSPGTTSFTDTQYF.

This chain links TRBV6-5 with TRBJ1-6; 7 bases are a match to TRBD1. The CDR3 runs to 13 residues. After removal of 7 bases from V and 7 bases from J, the junction contained 4 bases not matched to a gene. Germline values: CDR1 MNHEY, CDR2 SVGAGI. The chain's CDR3 is CASIRGRNSPLHF. CDR3 sequence (DNA): TGTGCCAGCATCAGGGGGAGGAATTCACCCCTCCACTTT.

The chain combines TRBV21-1 with TRBJ2-1; the DNA was not used to check the table's D call, TRBD1. TRBV21-1 is described as a pseudogene. The CDR3 is made up of 17 amino acids. CDR3 DNA: TGTGCCAGCAGCAAAGACTGGGACAGGGTCTCCTACAATGAGCAGTTCTTC. Encoded protein: CASSKDWDRVSYNEQFF.

V usage is TRBV2 and J usage is TRBJ2-3, with 9 nucleotides matching TRBD1. Germline V lookup: CDR1 SNHLY, CDR2 FYNNEI. There are 16 residues in the CDR3. V shed 11 bases and J 2 bases; nucleotides not matched to a gene: 14. The chain's CDR3 is CAVPPAGTGLTDTQYF. In DNA form, the CDR3 reads TGTGCCGTCCCCCCGGCCGGGACAGGGCTCACAGATACGCAGTATTTT. The entire variable domain, with the rest obtained from reference TRBV2 and TRBJ2-3, is as follows: EPEVTQTPSHQVTQMGQEVILRCVPISNHLYFYWYRQILGQKVEFLVSFYNNEISEKSEIFDDQFSVERPDGSNFTLKIRSTKLEDSAMYFCAVPPAGTGLTDTQYFGPGTRLTVL.

The J gene is TRBJ1-2, the V gene TRBV7-2, with a tentative D call TRBD1 (6 bases). Deletions cut 6 bases from V and 3 bases from J, with 11 bases between. In germline, CDR1 is SGHTA, CDR2 FQGNSA. The CDR3 is 13 amino acids. This CDR3 is CASSSGDDYGYTF. CDR3 in DNA: TGTGCCAGCAGTTCAGGGGATGACTATGGCTACACCTTC.

This chain links TRBV4-1 with TRBJ1-2; 7 bases agree with TRBD1. Germline values: CDR1 MGHRA, CDR2 YSYEKL. The length of the CDR3 is 14 residues. The V segment lost 6 bases and the J segment 8 bases; nucleotides outside the gene matches: 12. The CDR3 loop reads CASSHPPVGGGYTF. The CDR3 DNA follows: TGCGCCAGCAGTCACCCTCCGGTAGGGGGCGGCTACACCTTC.

The chain has TRBV4-1 and TRBJ2-6; a possible D gene is TRBD1 (5 bases). V was cut by 7 bases and J by 0 bases, with 13 bases left in between. Germline V CDR1 and CDR2: MGHRA, YSYEKL. The CDR3 contains 16 residues. The CDR3 region is CASKGHTPSGANVLTF. The CDR3 nucleotides read TGCGCCAGCAAAGGACATACGCCCTCTGGGGCCAACGTCCTGACTTTC.

The gene calls are TRBV5-1 and TRBJ2-7, with 12 bases that match TRBD1. CDR1 is SGHRS, CDR2 YFSETQ, per germline. The CDR3 sequence is 14 residues long. V shed 4 bases and J 4 bases; nucleotides not matched to a gene: 3. The CDR3 sequence is CASSPGQGAYEQYF. As DNA, the CDR3 is TGCGCCAGCAGCCCGGGACAGGGGGCTTACGAGCAGTACTTC.

This clone was picked up one time. The chain uses TRBV6-6 and TRBJ1-3; D is unclear. Germline CDR1 MNHNY, CDR2 SVGAGI (reference sequence). Trimming left V 0 bases short and J 4 bases short, with 4 bases between. The CDR3 sequence is 13 residues long. The CDR3 DNA reads TGTGCCAGCAGTTACTCCCCAGGAAACACCATATATTTT. It is translated as CASSYSPGNTIYF.

The V call is TRBV5-1, the J call TRBJ1-6, with TRBD1 matching over 8 bases. There are 13 residues in the CDR3. Trimming removed 4 bases from V and 8 bases from J; junction bases left unmatched: 2. Germline V CDR1 and CDR2: SGHRS, YFSETQ. Here the CDR3 DNA reads TGCGCCAGCAGCCAGGGACAGGATTCACCCCTCCACTTT. As protein: CASSQGQDSPLHF.

J is TRBJ1-4 and V is TRBV2; tentatively, D is TRBD1 (5 bases). The CDR3 length is 16 residues. Looked up from germline, CDR1 is SNHLY and CDR2 is FYNNEI. V gave up 5 bases and J gave up 4 bases, with 17 bases separating them. The CDR3 region is CASSTSGLRDNEKLFF. DNA of the CDR3: TGTGCCAGCAGTACATCGGGACTCCGGGATAATGAAAAACTGTTTTTT. Filled out from reference TRBV2 and TRBJ1-4, the complete variable domain reads EPEVTQTPSHQVTQMGQEVILRCVPISNHLYFYWYRQILGQKVEFLVSFYNNEISEKSEIFDDQFSVERPDGSNFTLKIRSTKLEDSAMYFCASSTSGLRDNEKLFFGSGTQLSVL.